This T cell receptor beta chain was documented in a study of beta chain features in type 1 diabetes. Expressed TCRB transcripts were sequenced because the isolated RNA had all been reverse transcribed beforehand. Measured with immunoSEQ multiplex PCR; TCRdb has only the in-frame clones, and not every one. The data contain 300,000 to 450,000 clones, approximately 12% of them singletons. The CDR3 extends over 14 amino acids. Germline V lookup: CDR1 LGHNA, CDR2 YNFKEQ. V shed 3 bases and J 6 bases; nucleotides not matched to a gene: 5. Note on this clone: Its antigen is undetermined.

The study, taken as a whole, reports: For TCRB rearrangement, an influence of HLA type remained unresolved here. Junctions at VDJ sites from type 1 diabetes patients had fewer insertions and more deletions. Among patients, naive, central memory and Treg TCRB repertoires appeared more similar than among healthy donors. An over-representation of cells with high TCR expression could result from cDNA sequencing.

V usage is TRBV4-2 and J usage is TRBJ2-7; TRBD1 agrees at 10 bases. This clonotype was sampled from a man between 18 and 35 years old in good health. Specimen: naive CD4+ T cells from blood. CDR3 sequence: CASSHPDRGGEQYF. CDR3 nucleotide sequence: TGTGCCAGCAGCCATCCGGACAGGGGGGGCGAGCAGTACTTC.